What follows describes a single T cell receptor beta chain. This entry comes from a study of T cell changes during pregnancy in multiple sclerosis. The V gene's germline CDR1 is SGHDN and CDR2 FVKESK. V shed 1 base, J shed 7 bases, and the junction held 4 bases outside the gene matches. CDR3 length equals 14 residues. Sequencing was performed with immunoSEQ multiplex PCR; in TCRdb, only in-frame clones are kept and a portion is missing. The data contain 20,000 to 30,000 clones, roughly 89% of them singletons. This sequence originates from a female donor with multiple sclerosis, enrolled in a pregnancy study. V usage is TRBV14 and J usage is TRBJ1-2; 9 nucleotides match TRBD1. The input for sequencing was CD8+ T cells from peripheral blood mononuclear cells, taken in the second trimester of pregnancy. Written as DNA, the CDR3 is TGTGCCAGCAGCCAAGTTACAGGGGGCATTGGCTACACCTTC. Its protein is CASSQVTGGIGYTF.